These 27 T cell receptor beta chains were sequenced from one sample in a study of technical replicates of blood from a handful of donors. Libraries were prepared by immunoSEQ multiplex PCR; TCRdb keeps only in-frame clonotypes and omits some of them. The sample holds some 80,000 clones, approximately 95% seen once. The sample consisted of T cells isolated from PBMCs. These receptors were collected from a human donor in good health.

In DNA form, the CDR3 reads TGTGCCAGCAGTAACCTGGACAGGGGGAACACTGAAGCTTTCTTT. Translated: CASSNLDRGNTEAFF. The gene calls are TRBV6-5 and TRBJ1-1, with 9 bases matching TRBD1. CDR1 is MNHEY, CDR2 SVGAGI, per germline. The V segment lost 5 bases and the J segment 1 base; nucleotides outside the gene matches: 5. The CDR3 sequence is 15 residues long.

The genes are TRBV7-8 and TRBJ1-1, with D hard to call. Germline values: CDR1 SGHVS, CDR2 FQNEAQ. The CDR3 has 13 residues. Trimming took off 1 base at V and 5 bases at J, with 8 bases between the two ends. CDR3 in DNA: TGTGCCAGCAGCTTAGACAGTGGGACTGAAGCTTTCTTT. The encoded protein is CASSLDSGTEAFF. Looking up the rest from reference TRBV7-8 and TRBJ1-1 gives the full variable domain: GAGVSQSPRYKVAKRGQDVALRCDPISGHVSLFWYQQALGQGPEFLTYFQNEAQLDKSGLPSDRFFAERPEGSVSTLKIQRTQQEDSAVYLCASSLDSGTEAFFGQGTRLTVV.

This clone was seen more than once but under ten times. V and J are TRBV28 and TRBJ2-3; 8 bases align to TRBD1. Germline CDR1 is MDHEN and CDR2 is SYDVKM. The V gene end was trimmed by 6 bases and the J gene end by 3 bases; junction bases not matched to a gene: 11. The length of the CDR3 is 16 residues. The CDR3 bases are TGTGCCAGCAGGGCCTCTCAGGGGGCTGGGACAGATACGCAGTATTTT. Translation: CASRASQGAGTDTQYF.

The chain uses TRBV25-1 and TRBJ2-3; weak D call: TRBD2 (5 bases). This CDR3 is 15 amino acids long. The germline V and J ends were trimmed by 0 bases and 4 bases, with 11 bases remaining between them. In germline, CDR1 is MGHDK, CDR2 SYGVNS. The CDR3 DNA follows: TGTGCCAGCAGTGAATATCGGCAGGAGGCAGATACGCAGTATTTT. The encoded protein is CASSEYRQEADTQYF.

V usage is TRBV5-5 and J usage is TRBJ1-4, with D tentatively TRBD1 (5 bases). The germline gives CDR1 SGHKS, CDR2 YYEKEE (reference sequence). Trimming took 1 base from V and 9 from J, leaving 22 bases between them. The CDR3 is made up of 17 amino acids. The CDR3 reads CASSLFQLIQDPKKLFF. The DNA of the CDR3 is TGTGCCAGCAGCTTGTTTCAGCTCATACAGGATCCGAAAAAACTGTTTTTT.

This clone was seen a few times. The chain recombines TRBV30 with TRBJ1-1; TRBD1 matches at 8 bases. V dropped 5 bases and J dropped 6; count of bases not matched to a gene: 8. CDR1 is GTSNPN, CDR2 SVGIG, per germline (reference sequence). This CDR3 spans 13 amino acids. In DNA form, the CDR3 reads TGTGCCTGGGGTGGACAGGGTGTAGCTGAAGCTTTCTTT. Translated: CAWGGQGVAEAFF. Full variable domain (rest looked up from reference TRBV30 and TRBJ1-1): SQTIHQWPATLVQPVGSPLSLECTVEGTSNPNLYWYRQAAGRGLQLLFYSVGIGQISSEVPQNLSASRPQDRQFILSSKKLLLSDSGFYLCAWGGQGVAEAFFGQGTRLTVV.

A single count supports this clone. CDR3 region: CASSLSGGQGLYEQYF. The CDR3 DNA reads TGTGCCAGCAGTTTATCGGGTGGACAGGGTCTATACGAGCAGTACTTC. The chain joins TRBV27 to TRBJ2-7; 8 bases line up with TRBD1. In germline, CDR1 is MNHEY, CDR2 SMNVEV (reference sequence). V shed 0 bases, J shed 4 bases, and the junction held 8 bases outside the gene matches. CDR3 length: 16 residues.

V and J are TRBV19 and TRBJ2-2, with D possibly TRBD1 on 5 matching bases. The CDR3 length is 13 residues. V was pared by 5 bases and J by 7 bases, with 11 bases between. Germline V CDR1 and CDR2: LNHDA, SQIVND (reference sequence). Here the CDR3 DNA reads TGTGCCAGTAGTGGACATGACGGCGGGGAGCTGTTTTTT. This gives the protein CASSGHDGGELFF.

The chain has TRBV10-3 and TRBJ2-1, with TRBD1 as a possible D gene (5 bases). The germline V gene has CDR1 ENHRY and CDR2 SYGVKD. Trimming removed 10 bases from V and 3 bases from J, with 16 bases in between. The CDR3 sequence is 14 residues long. The CDR3 region is CATERATVYNEQFF. The CDR3, as DNA: TGTGCCACCGAGAGAGCGACAGTCTACAATGAGCAGTTCTTC.

V gene TRBV11-2 combines with J gene TRBJ2-3; 8 nucleotides align to TRBD2. The CDR3 totals 15 residues. CDR1 and CDR2 from the germline V gene are SGHAT and FQNNGV. V was pared by 3 bases and J by 4 bases, with 6 bases of the junction left unmatched. The CDR3 nucleotides read TGTGCCAGCAGCTTGAGAAGCGGGAGCGCAGATACGCAGTATTTT. It specifies CASSLRSGSADTQYF.

The rearrangement links TRBV11-2 to TRBJ1-1, with D tentatively TRBD1 (5 bases). This CDR3 is built from 15 residues. From germline, CDR1 is SGHAT and CDR2 FQNNGV. V lost 3 bases and J 2 bases, leaving 13 bases between the germline ends. In DNA form, the CDR3 reads TGTGCCAGCAGCTTCAGGGCCACAGCTAACACTGAAGCTTTCTTT. Its protein product is CASSFRATANTEAFF.

J is TRBJ2-2 and V is TRBV21-1; the table calls TRBD2, which could not be checked here. TRBV21-1 is classified as a pseudogene. The CDR3 runs 17 residues. CDR3 nucleotides: TGTGCCAGCAGCTCGAAGGGGCTAGCGGTGAACACCGGGGAGCTGTTTTTT. This gives the protein CASSSKGLAVNTGELFF.

V usage is TRBV4-1 and J usage is TRBJ1-3; D is perhaps TRBD1 (5 bases). Trimming left V 4 bases short and J 2 bases short, with 15 bases between. CDR3 size: 16 residues. Germline V CDR1 and CDR2: MGHRA, YSYEKL. The CDR3 region has the DNA TGCGCCAGCAGCCCTCGGGGGGATTCCCCTGGAAACACCATATATTTT. Its translation is CASSPRGDSPGNTIYF.

The chain has TRBV28 and TRBJ1-2; the D gene is possibly TRBD1 (6 bases). The CDR3 is 14 residues long. The germline V gene encodes CDR1 MDHEN and CDR2 SYDVKM. Trimming left V 4 bases short and J 8 bases short, with 17 bases between. The CDR3 DNA is TGTGCCAGCAGTTGGGTCAGGGGTGTAAGCGGCTACACCTTC. This sequence encodes CASSWVRGVSGYTF.

V gene TRBV4-3 combines with J gene TRBJ1-1; 8 nucleotides line up with TRBD1. The CDR3 covers 14 residues. V trimming: 2 bases; J trimming: 7 bases; junction bases outside the gene matches: 6. Per the germline V gene, CDR1 is LGHNA and CDR2 is YSLEER. CDR3 sequence reads: CASSQNQGAGEAFF. Written as DNA, the CDR3 is TGCGCCAGCAGCCAAAACCAGGGGGCAGGTGAAGCTTTCTTT.

This rearrangement joins TRBV27 to TRBJ2-1, with 8 positions matching TRBD2. The CDR3 totals 15 residues. J gave up 9 bases and V 6 bases, and 13 bases lay outside the gene matches. Germline CDR1 and CDR2: MNHEY and SMNVEV (reference sequence). In DNA, the CDR3 is TGTGCCAGCAGGGATAGGATAGCGGGAATTGGTGAGCAGTTCTTC. Amino acids: CASRDRIAGIGEQFF.

The chain uses TRBV5-1 and TRBJ1-4; TRBD1 is a possible D gene (6 bases). The CDR3 has 13 amino acids. Germline-derived CDR1 and CDR2 are SGHRS and YFSETQ. The germline V and J ends were trimmed by 4 bases and 2 bases, with 6 bases remaining between them. The CDR3 bases are TGCGCCAGCAGCACAGGGACTAATGAAAAACTGTTTTTT. This codes for CASSTGTNEKLFF. Filled out from reference TRBV5-1 and TRBJ1-4, the complete variable domain reads KAGVTQTPRYLIKTRGQQVTLSCSPISGHRSVSWYQQTPGQGLQFLFEYFSETQRNKGNFPGRFSGRQFSNSRSEMNVSTLELGDSALYLCASSTGTNEKLFFGSGTQLSVL.

V usage is TRBV30 and J usage is TRBJ1-5, with TRBD1 as a possible D gene (6 bases). V lost 0 bases and J lost 5, with 11 bases in between. The germline CDR1 and CDR2 sequences are GTSNPN and SVGIG (reference sequence). This CDR3 region has 14 residues. The CDR3 nucleotides read TGTGCCTGGAGTGTAACGGCAGGGGATCAGCCCCAGCATTTT. It yields the protein CAWSVTAGDQPQHF.

The V gene is TRBV11-3, the J gene TRBJ2-5; 8 bases fit TRBD2. Germline-derived CDR1 and CDR2 are SGHNT and YENEEA. V dropped 1 base and J dropped 2; count of bases not matched to a gene: 3. The CDR3 is 15 amino acids. The CDR3 bases are TGTGCCAGCAGCTTAGGACTAGCGTCACAAGAGACCCAGTACTTC. Protein: CASSLGLASQETQYF.

The genes are TRBV7-3 and TRBJ2-7; D gene unclear. This CDR3 contains 13 residues. Trimming pared 2 bases from V and 3 bases from J, leaving 8 bases between. Germline lookup yields CDR1 SGHTA and CDR2 FQGTGA. CDR3 nucleotides: TGTGCCAGCAGCTTAGTTCAGGACTACGAGCAGTACTTC. Translating gives CASSLVQDYEQYF.

J is TRBJ2-1 and V is TRBV4-1; perhaps TRBD2 as D (6 bases). This CDR3 has 14 amino acids. The V end was cut by 8 bases, the J end by 7 bases, with 18 bases between. Germline loops: CDR1 MGHRA, CDR2 YSYEKL. The CDR3 protein is CASGGMRERNEQFF. The CDR3 DNA reads TGCGCCAGCGGGGGGATGAGGGAGAGAAATGAGCAGTTCTTC.

The rearrangement uses TRBV18 and TRBJ2-7; D might be TRBD2 (6 bases). CDR3 length: 14 residues. In germline, CDR1 is KGHSH, CDR2 LQKENI. V was shortened by 3 bases and J by 6 bases, with 15 bases between the two germline ends. The CDR3: CASSPGGPIPEQYF. CDR3 bases: TGTGCCAGCTCACCGGGGGGACCAATTCCCGAGCAGTACTTC.

This chain links TRBV27 with TRBJ2-4, with D possibly TRBD2 on 6 matching bases. The germline CDR1 and CDR2 sequences are MNHEY and SMNVEV (reference sequence). The CDR3 spans 14 residues. V was pared by 7 bases and J by 3 bases, with 13 bases between. CDR3 residues: CASTPLGGKNIQYF. For the CDR3, the DNA is TGTGCCAGCACCCCCCTGGGGGGCAAAAACATTCAGTACTTC.

This sequence joins TRBV2 and TRBJ1-5, with a tentative D call TRBD1 (5 bases). Germline values: CDR1 SNHLY, CDR2 FYNNEI. This CDR3 has 13 residues. V was pared by 8 bases and J by 5 bases, with 13 bases between. The CDR3 region is CASGGENYQPQHF. CDR3 sequence (DNA): TGTGCCAGCGGGGGGGAGAATTATCAGCCCCAGCATTTT.

The J gene is TRBJ1-1, the V gene TRBV9, with TRBD1 matching over 8 bases. CDR3 size: 15 residues. Looked up from germline, CDR1 is SGDLS and CDR2 is YYNGEE. V shed 2 bases, J shed 5 bases, and the junction held 8 bases outside the gene matches. CDR3 in DNA: TGTGCCAGCAGCGTTAATCCAGGGGGCCAAACTGAAGCTTTCTTT. Its protein is CASSVNPGGQTEAFF.

The count of this clone is one. V gene TRBV13 combines with J gene TRBJ2-7, with D possibly TRBD2 on 5 matching bases. Trimming cost V 5 bases and J 2 bases, with 13 bases left between them. This CDR3 contains 14 residues. Germline CDR1 is PRHDT and CDR2 is FYEKMQ (reference sequence). CDR3 nucleotides: TGTGCCAGCAGCACGACGGACTCGACCTACGAGCAGTACTTC. Its protein is CASSTTDSTYEQYF.

The chain couples TRBV27 to TRBJ2-2; 8 nucleotides align to TRBD2. This CDR3 is 14 amino acids long. The trim removed 10 bases at V and 0 bases at J, leaving 4 bases unmatched. The germline gives CDR1 MNHEY, CDR2 SMNVEV (reference sequence). The DNA for the CDR3 is TGTGCCACCCTAGCGGGCGCGAACACCGGGGAGCTGTTTTTT. Protein: CATLAGANTGELFF.